This entry lists 15 T cell receptor beta chains sequenced from one sample in a study of T cell responses to AZD1222 COVID-19 vaccine. Assay: immunoSEQ multiplex PCR; the TCRdb copy retains only in-frame clones and omits some. Of 90,000 to 100,000 clones in the sample, approximately 87% are singletons; the top ten hold less than 3%. Sample: peripheral blood, taken on day 0 of AZD1222 vaccination. These receptors were collected from an adult in good health.

With respect to this clone: The junction shows a germline mismatch at one end, possibly a read error. The genes are TRBV28 and TRBJ1-1, with a weak D call TRBD1 (5 bases). CDR3 length equals 15 residues. Germline V gene data show CDR1 as MDHEN and CDR2 as SYDVKM. The CDR3 here is CASTLPKGWNTEAFF. CDR3 nucleotides: TGTGCCAGCACTTTACCGAAGGGGTGGAACACTGAAGCTTTCTTT.

The chain employs TRBV3-1 (or the pseudogene TRBV3-2) and TRBJ2-7; the D is unclear. Trimming took off 4 bases at V and 1 base at J, with 8 bases between the two ends. The germline CDR1 and CDR2 sequences are LGHDT and YNNKEL (reference sequence). This CDR3 is built from 13 residues. This CDR3 is CASSLPFSYEQYF. The CDR3 nucleotides read TGTGCCAGCAGCCTTCCCTTTTCCTACGAGCAGTACTTC.

This clone was detected only once. The V call is TRBV2, the J call TRBJ2-7; possible D gene TRBD1, 5 bases. The germline V gene encodes CDR1 SNHLY and CDR2 FYNNEI. V was clipped by 8 bases and J by 8 bases, with 22 bases between them. CDR3 size: 14 residues. Written as DNA, the CDR3 is TGTGCCAGCGTTGGACAAACGGGCCCCTATAAGCAGTACTTC. As protein: CASVGQTGPYKQYF.

This sequence joins TRBV10-2 and TRBJ2-3, with a possible D match to TRBD1 (5 bases). CDR1 is WSHSY, CDR2 SAAADI, per germline. The CDR3 contains 14 residues. The V and J ends lost 2 bases and 1 base respectively, with 7 bases between them. The CDR3 DNA is TGCGCCAGCAGTGAGAGGGGCCGCACAGATACGCAGTATTTT. Translation gives CASSERGRTDTQYF.

The chain employs TRBV18 and TRBJ2-5; a weak D match, TRBD1 (5 bases). Trimming shortened V by 2 bases and J by 5 bases, and 9 bases separated the two germline ends. The CDR3 sequence is 13 residues long. CDR1 and CDR2 from the germline V gene are KGHSH and LQKENI. CDR3 sequence (DNA): TGTGCCAGCTCACCATCCAGGGTTGAGACCCAGTACTTC. Protein product: CASSPSRVETQYF.

The genes are TRBV3-1 (or the pseudogene TRBV3-2) and TRBJ2-2; D unclear. The CDR3 is 13 amino acids. The V and J ends lost 6 bases and 2 bases respectively, with 7 bases between them. Germline CDR1 is LGHDT and CDR2 is YNNKEL (reference sequence). CDR3 protein: CASSPFNTGELFF. CDR3 nucleotide sequence: TGTGCCAGCAGTCCTTTTAACACCGGGGAGCTGTTTTTT.

In DNA, the CDR3 is TGCGCCAGCAGCCAACCGCGGGACACCGCCAGTCCCTACGAGCAGTACTTC. Protein: CASSQPRDTASPYEQYF. The V call is TRBV4-1, the J call TRBJ2-7; D could derive from TRBD1 or TRBD2 (6 bases each). CDR1 MGHRA and CDR2 YSYEKL come from the germline V gene. This CDR3 is 17 amino acids long. V was pared by 2 bases and J by 2 bases, with 19 bases between.

The genes are TRBV9 and TRBJ2-7; TRBD1 agrees at 10 bases. This CDR3 has 15 amino acids. J gave up 2 bases and V 3 bases, and 5 bases lay outside the gene matches. Germline loops: CDR1 SGDLS, CDR2 YYNGEE. CDR3 nucleotide sequence: TGTGCCAGCAGCGCTGGACAGGGGGTACCCTACGAGCAGTACTTC. Translation gives CASSAGQGVPYEQYF. Variable domain in full (rest from reference TRBV9 and TRBJ2-7): DSGVTQTPKHLITATGQRVTLRCSPRSGDLSVYWYQQSLDQGLQFLIQYYNGEERAKGNILERFSAQQFPDLHSELNLSSLELGDSALYFCASSAGQGVPYEQYFGPGTRLTVT.

The chain is built from TRBV6-5 and TRBJ2-6; no definite D call. The CDR3 consists of 15 residues. Germline V gene sequence: CDR1 MNHEY, CDR2 SVGAGI. Trimming took 6 bases from V and 0 from J, leaving 9 bases between them. The CDR3 bases are TGTGCCAGCAGCGCCTTAAGCTCTGGGGCCAACGTCCTGACTTTC. Translating gives CASSALSSGANVLTF.

The gene calls are TRBV28 and TRBJ1-2; D unclear. The CDR3 is 12 amino acids. V lost 7 bases and J 6 bases, leaving 12 bases between the germline ends. The V gene's germline CDR1 is MDHEN and CDR2 SYDVKM. The CDR3 sequence: CASMIGRDGYTF. DNA of the CDR3: TGTGCCAGCATGATCGGCCGGGATGGCTACACCTTC.

The gene calls are TRBV5-5 and TRBJ2-3; 15 bases map to TRBD2. The CDR3 is made up of 16 amino acids. V dropped 2 bases and J dropped 10; count of bases not matched to a gene: 8. Germline assignment: CDR1 SGHKS and CDR2 YYEKEE (reference sequence). Written as DNA, the CDR3 is TGTGCCAGCAGCTTTCGGACTAGCGGGAGGGCTCAAGCGCAGTATTTT. It yields the protein CASSFRTSGRAQAQYF. Supplemented by reference TRBV5-5 and TRBJ2-3, the full variable domain reads DAGVTQSPTHLIKTRGQQVTLRCSPISGHKSVSWYQQVLGQGPQFIFQYYEKEERGRGNFPDRFSARQFPNYSSELNVNALLLGDSALYLCASSFRTSGRAQAQYFGPGTRLTVL.

The CDR3 region is CASTLRQGQETQYF. The CDR3 DNA reads TGTGCCAGCACCCTAAGACAGGGCCAAGAGACCCAGTACTTC. V gene TRBV5-5 combines with J gene TRBJ2-5; 7 bases line up with TRBD1. The V gene's germline CDR1 is SGHKS and CDR2 YYEKEE (reference sequence). V gave up 6 bases and J gave up 1 base; unmatched junction bases: 6. This CDR3 contains 14 residues.

The gene calls are TRBV28 and TRBJ2-3; TRBD2 is a possible D gene (5 bases). Germline V CDR1 and CDR2: MDHEN, SYDVKM. The CDR3 runs to 14 residues. Trimming removed 4 bases at V and 0 bases at J, with 8 bases between. This CDR3 reads CASSSRTSTDTQYF. CDR3 nucleotides: TGTGCCAGCAGTTCAAGGACTAGCACAGATACGCAGTATTTT.

This chain uses TRBV6-2 or TRBV6-3 with TRBJ1-5; D is uncertain. V lost 4 bases to trimming and J lost 0 bases, with 4 bases between them. The CDR3 has 13 residues. Per the germline V gene, CDR1 is MNHEY and CDR2 is SVGEGT. The CDR3 nucleotides read TGTGCCAGCAGTTTGGATAGCAATCAGCCCCAGCATTTT. Protein sequence: CASSLDSNQPQHF.

The V call is TRBV28, the J call TRBJ1-1, with D possibly being TRBD1 (6 bases). V was cut by 5 bases and J by 0 bases, with 16 bases left in between. Germline lookup yields CDR1 MDHEN and CDR2 SYDVKM. This CDR3 has 16 amino acids. The CDR3 coding sequence is TGTGCCAGCAGTCACCAATATCGGACAGTGAACACTGAAGCTTTCTTT. It specifies CASSHQYRTVNTEAFF. Drawing the rest from reference TRBV28 and TRBJ1-1, the complete variable domain is DVKVTQSSRYLVKRTGEKVFLECVQDMDHENMFWYRQDPGLGLRLIYFSYDVKMKEKGDIPEGYSVSREKKERFSLILESASTNQTSMYLCASSHQYRTVNTEAFFGQGTRLTVV.